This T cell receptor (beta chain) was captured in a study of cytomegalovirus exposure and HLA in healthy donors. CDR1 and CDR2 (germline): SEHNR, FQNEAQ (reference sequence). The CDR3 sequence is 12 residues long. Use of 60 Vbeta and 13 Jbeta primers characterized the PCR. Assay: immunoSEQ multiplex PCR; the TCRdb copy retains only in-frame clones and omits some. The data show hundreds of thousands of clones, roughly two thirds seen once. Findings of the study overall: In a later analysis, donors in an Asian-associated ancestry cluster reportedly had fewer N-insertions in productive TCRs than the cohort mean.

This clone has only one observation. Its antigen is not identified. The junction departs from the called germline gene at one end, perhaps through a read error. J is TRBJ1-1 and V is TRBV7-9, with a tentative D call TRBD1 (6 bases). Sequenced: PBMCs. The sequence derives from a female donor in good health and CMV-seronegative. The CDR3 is CSSQGLNTEAFF. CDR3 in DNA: TGTTCCAGCCAGGGGCTGAACACTGAAGCTTTCTTT.